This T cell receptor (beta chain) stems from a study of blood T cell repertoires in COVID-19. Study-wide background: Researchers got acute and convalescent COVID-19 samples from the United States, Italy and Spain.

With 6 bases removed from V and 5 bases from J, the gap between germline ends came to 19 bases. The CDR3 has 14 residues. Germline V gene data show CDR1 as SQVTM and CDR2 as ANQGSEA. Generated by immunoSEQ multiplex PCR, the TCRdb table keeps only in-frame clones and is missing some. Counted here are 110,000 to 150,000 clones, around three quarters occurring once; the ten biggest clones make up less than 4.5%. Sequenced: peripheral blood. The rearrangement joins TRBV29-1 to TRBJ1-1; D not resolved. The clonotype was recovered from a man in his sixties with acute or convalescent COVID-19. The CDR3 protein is CSVHPGVRGTEAFF. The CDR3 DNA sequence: TGCAGCGTCCACCCCGGGGTACGAGGGACTGAAGCTTTCTTT.